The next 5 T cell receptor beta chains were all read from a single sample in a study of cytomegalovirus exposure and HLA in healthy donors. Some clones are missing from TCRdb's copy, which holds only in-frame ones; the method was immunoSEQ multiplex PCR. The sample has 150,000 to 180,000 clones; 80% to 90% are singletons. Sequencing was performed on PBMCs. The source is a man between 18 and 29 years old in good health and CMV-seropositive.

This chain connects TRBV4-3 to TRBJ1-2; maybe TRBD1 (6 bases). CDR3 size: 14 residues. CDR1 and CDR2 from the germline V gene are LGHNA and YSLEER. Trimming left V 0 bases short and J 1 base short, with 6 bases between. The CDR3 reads CASSQEDSNYGYTF. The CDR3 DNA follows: TGCGCCAGCAGCCAAGAGGACAGTAACTATGGCTACACCTTC.

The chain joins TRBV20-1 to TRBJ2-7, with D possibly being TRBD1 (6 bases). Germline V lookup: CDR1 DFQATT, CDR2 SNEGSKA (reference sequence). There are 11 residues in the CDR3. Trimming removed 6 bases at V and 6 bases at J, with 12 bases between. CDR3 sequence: CSANTGSEQYF. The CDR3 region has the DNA TGCAGTGCGAACACAGGGTCCGAGCAGTACTTC.

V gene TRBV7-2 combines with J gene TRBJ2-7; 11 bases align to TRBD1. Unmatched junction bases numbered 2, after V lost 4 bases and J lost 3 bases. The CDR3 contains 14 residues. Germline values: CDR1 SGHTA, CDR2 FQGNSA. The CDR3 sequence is CASSSGTGGYEQYF. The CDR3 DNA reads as TGTGCCAGCAGCTCCGGGACAGGGGGCTACGAGCAGTACTTC.

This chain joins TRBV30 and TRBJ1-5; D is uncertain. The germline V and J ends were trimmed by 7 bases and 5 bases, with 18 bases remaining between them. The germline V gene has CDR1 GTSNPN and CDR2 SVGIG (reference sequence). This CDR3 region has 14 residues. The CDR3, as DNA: TGTGCCTCCTCCGGGGAGGGTGTCCATCAGCCCCAGCATTTT. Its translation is CASSGEGVHQPQHF.

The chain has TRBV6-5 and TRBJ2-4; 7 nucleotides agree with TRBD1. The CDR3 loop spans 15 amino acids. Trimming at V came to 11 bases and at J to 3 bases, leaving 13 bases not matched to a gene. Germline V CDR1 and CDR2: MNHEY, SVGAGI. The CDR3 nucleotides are TGTGCCTCCAACCCACAGGGGAGAGGCAAAAACATTCAGTACTTC. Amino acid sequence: CASNPQGRGKNIQYF.